The 27 T cell receptor beta chains below all came from one sample that was sequenced in a study of human T cells and chemical hapten exposure. Time point indicated: patch test 1, 2 weeks after DPC sensitization. The treatment here: therapeutic diphenylcyclopropenone sensitization with weekly scalp DPC. MiXCR, applied by TCRdb to the RACE reads, yields one record per CDR3 protein. The table lists about 340,000 distinct CDR3 sequences, about 7% of them singletons. The input for sequencing was whole blood, taken in connection with sensitization to the hapten diphenylcyclopropenone (DPC). The origin of the receptors is a young woman with alopecia areata. Some clones in this sample may be carry-over from other donors' samples.

In this sample, this clonotype turned up many times. V and J are TRBV4-2 and TRBJ2-7; 8 bases align to TRBD1. The germline V gene has CDR1 LGHNA and CDR2 YNFKEQ. CDR3 length equals 14 residues. Trimming took 4 bases from V and 4 from J; bases not matched to a gene: 6. CDR3 region: CASSPRTGPYEQYF. The CDR3, as DNA: TGTGCCAGCAGCCCTCGGACAGGGCCGTACGAGCAGTACTTC.

This clonotype was detected only a few times. The chain links TRBV4-3 to TRBJ1-4; possible D gene TRBD1, 5 bases. Germline CDR1 is LGHNA and CDR2 is YSLEER. The CDR3 contains 16 residues. V was cut by 0 bases and J by 6 bases, with 14 bases left in between. As DNA, the CDR3 is TGCGCCAGCAGCCAAGAGAGGACAACGGGGGATGAAAAACTGTTTTTT. Its translation is CASSQERTTGDEKLFF.

The chain joins TRBV9 to TRBJ1-3; D gene uncertain. Trimming took off 0 bases at V and 4 bases at J, with 5 bases between the two ends. Germline V CDR1 and CDR2: SGDLS, YYNGEE. The CDR3 contains 13 residues. The CDR3 DNA is TGTGCCAGCAGCGTAGATTCCGGAAACACCATATATTTT. This codes for CASSVDSGNTIYF.

The chain combines TRBV29-1 with TRBJ1-2, with D unresolved. Germline V lookup: CDR1 SQVTM, CDR2 ANQGSEA. Trimming took off 7 bases at V and 3 bases at J, with 12 bases between the two ends. The CDR3 covers 12 residues. The CDR3 loop is CSAPQQDYGYTF. For the CDR3, the DNA is TGCAGCGCTCCTCAGCAGGACTATGGCTACACCTTC.

The CDR3 nucleotides are TGTGCCAGCAGCTTCCCTAGCGGGGGACGCACAGATACGCAGTATTTT. Its translation: CASSFPSGGRTDTQYF. The chain couples TRBV7-2 to TRBJ2-3, with TRBD2 matching 10 bases. Losses at the gene ends were 3 bases for V and 1 base for J; bases not matched to a gene: 4. The CDR3 loop spans 16 amino acids. Per the germline V gene, CDR1 is SGHTA and CDR2 is FQGNSA.

The chain uses TRBV29-1 and TRBJ2-7; 8 bases map to TRBD1. CDR1 is SQVTM and CDR2 is ANQGSEA in the germline V gene. V gave up 3 bases and J gave up 6 bases; unmatched junction bases: 16. The CDR3 runs to 16 residues. The DNA of the CDR3 is TGCAGCGTTGATGGGGGCCGGACAGGGTCCCCTGGCGAGCAGTACTTC. It encodes CSVDGGRTGSPGEQYF.

This chain links TRBV15 with TRBJ2-5; D not resolved. Germline-derived CDR1 and CDR2 are LNHNV and YYDKDF (reference sequence). The CDR3 sequence is 13 residues long. Trimming cost V 3 bases and J 1 base, with 6 bases left between them. CDR3 in amino acids: CATSRDRQETQYF. Written as DNA, the CDR3 is TGTGCCACCAGCAGGGACCGCCAAGAGACCCAGTACTTC.

The sample holds many counts of this clonotype. This chain joins TRBV24-1 and TRBJ2-5; possibly TRBD1 or TRBD2 for D (5 bases each). The CDR3 contains 16 residues. Trimming removed 4 bases at V and 1 base at J, with 15 bases between. Germline CDR1 reads KGHDR; CDR2 reads SFDVKD. The CDR3 is CATSEGTSPIQETQYF. Written as DNA, the CDR3 is TGTGCCACCAGTGAGGGGACCAGCCCCATCCAAGAGACCCAGTACTTC.

This clonotype was seen ten or more times. This chain uses TRBV24-1 with TRBJ2-3, with D possibly being TRBD1 or TRBD2 (5 bases each). The CDR3 spans 14 residues. Trimming took 10 bases from V and 2 from J, leaving 15 bases between them. Per the germline V gene, CDR1 is KGHDR and CDR2 is SFDVKD. Here the CDR3 DNA reads TGTGCCACTGAGTCGGGACCCAACACAGATACGCAGTATTTT. Translated, it gives CATESGPNTDTQYF.

This clonotype has just a few counts. The rearrangement links TRBV6-2 or TRBV6-3 to TRBJ2-7, with unresolved D. There are 14 residues in the CDR3. Germline-derived CDR1 and CDR2 are MNHEY and SVGEGT. The V end lost 2 bases, the J end lost 7 bases, and 15 bases lay between the germline ends. Here the CDR3 reads CASSYHDGHWEQYF. The CDR3 bases are TGTGCCAGCAGTTACCACGACGGTCATTGGGAGCAGTACTTC.

This clonotype appeared many times. CDR3 protein: CATKDKGYGYTF. The CDR3, as DNA: TGTGCCACCAAAGACAAAGGCTATGGCTACACCTTC. This chain connects TRBV6-5 to TRBJ1-2; D remains ambiguous. V was shortened by 10 bases and J by 4 bases, with 13 bases between the two germline ends. There are 12 residues in the CDR3. The germline V gene has CDR1 MNHEY and CDR2 SVGAGI.

The chain uses TRBV9 and TRBJ1-6; 11 bases agree with TRBD1. The CDR3 is made up of 17 amino acids. Trimming cost V 4 bases and J 4 bases; bases outside gene matches: 7. Germline V gene data show CDR1 as SGDLS and CDR2 as YYNGEE. CDR3 DNA: TGTGCCAGCAGCCCAGGACAGGGGGCGGCGTATAATTCACCCCTCCACTTT. Residues: CASSPGQGAAYNSPLHF.

This clonotype occurred many times. The J gene is TRBJ1-6, the V gene TRBV20-1; D might be TRBD1 (6 bases). There are 13 residues in the CDR3. V gave up 4 bases and J gave up 9 bases, with 13 bases separating them. Germline-derived CDR1 and CDR2 are DFQATT and SNEGSKA (reference sequence). This CDR3 reads CSATRVGGSPLHF. CDR3 nucleotides: TGCAGTGCTACGCGGGTAGGGGGTTCACCCCTCCACTTT.

The chain carries TRBV28 and TRBJ1-6; D may be TRBD1 (5 bases). Trimming removed 3 bases from V and 7 bases from J, with 10 bases in between. CDR1 is MDHEN and CDR2 is SYDVKM in the germline V gene. This CDR3 comprises 14 residues. CDR3 DNA: TGTGCCAGCAGTTTTCTGACAGCCAATTCACCCCTCCACTTT. Its translation: CASSFLTANSPLHF.

The chain carries TRBV19 and TRBJ1-4; D is unresolved. V dropped 3 bases and J dropped 7 bases, with 12 bases sitting between them. The CDR3 extends over 14 amino acids. Germline assignment: CDR1 LNHDA and CDR2 SQIVND (reference sequence). CDR3 sequence: CASSMTTAGEKLFF. The DNA for the CDR3 is TGTGCCAGTAGTATGACTACTGCCGGTGAAAAACTGTTTTTT.

V usage is TRBV3-1 and J usage is TRBJ1-5; tentatively, D is TRBD1 (6 bases). From germline, CDR1 is LGHDT and CDR2 YNNKEL (reference sequence). This CDR3 is 17 amino acids long. V lost 0 bases to trimming and J lost 11 bases, with 23 bases between them. CDR3 bases: TGTGCCAGCAGCCAAGATAATAGGGGGACGACCCCAGCGGCCCAGCATTTT. Translated, it gives CASSQDNRGTTPAAQHF.

The table lists this clonotype with a few counts. CDR3 residues: CSARSQANQPQHF. In DNA form, the CDR3 reads TGCAGTGCTAGGAGTCAGGCGAATCAGCCCCAGCATTTT. The chain employs TRBV20-1 and TRBJ1-5; D call uncertain. Per germline, CDR1 DFQATT and CDR2 SNEGSKA (reference sequence). The CDR3 is 13 residues long. Trimming removed 3 bases from V and 4 bases from J, with 10 bases in between.

The gene calls are TRBV2 and TRBJ1-2; no clear D. V gave up 2 bases and J gave up 7 bases, with 11 bases separating them. Germline values: CDR1 SNHLY, CDR2 FYNNEI. This CDR3 is 13 amino acids long. The CDR3 loop reads CASSESRPFGYTF. In DNA form, the CDR3 reads TGTGCCAGCAGTGAAAGTCGGCCGTTTGGCTACACCTTC.

This clonotype was picked up many times. V usage is TRBV4-2 and J usage is TRBJ2-5, with TRBD2 matching over 8 bases. CDR1 and CDR2 from the germline V gene are LGHNA and YNFKEQ. V lost 0 bases, J lost 2 bases, and 8 bases stayed unmatched. The CDR3 contains 17 residues. The CDR3 DNA is TGTGCCAGCAGCCAAGATCGGCGACTAGCGACACAAGAGACCCAGTACTTC. Its protein is CASSQDRRLATQETQYF.

This chain uses TRBV7-9 with TRBJ2-7; 9 nucleotides agree with TRBD1. Germline trimming cut 6 bases from V and 6 bases from J; bases unmatched to any gene: 9. Germline V lookup: CDR1 SEHNR, CDR2 FQNEAQ (reference sequence). The CDR3 loop spans 14 amino acids. The CDR3 reads CASSYGQGIGEQYF. CDR3 bases: TGTGCCAGCAGTTACGGACAGGGGATAGGCGAGCAGTACTTC. Variable domain in full (rest from reference TRBV7-9 and TRBJ2-7): DTGVSQNPRHKITKRGQNVTFRCDPISEHNRLYWYRQTLGQGPEFLTYFQNEAQLEKSRLLSDRFSAERPKGSFSTLEIQRTEQGDSAMYLCASSYGQGIGEQYFGPGTRLTVT.

A few counts support this clonotype. The J gene is TRBJ1-1, the V gene TRBV2, with TRBD1 identical over 10 bases. The trim removed 2 bases at V and 4 bases at J, leaving 7 bases unmatched. From germline, CDR1 is SNHLY and CDR2 FYNNEI. CDR3 length equals 16 residues. The CDR3 DNA reads as TGTGCCAGCAGTGAAATTGTCGACAGGGGGCTCACTGAAGCTTTCTTT. Translating gives CASSEIVDRGLTEAFF.

V and J are TRBV12-3 or TRBV12-4 and TRBJ2-7; tentative D call: TRBD2 (6 bases). The V end lost 6 bases, the J end lost 5 bases, and 17 bases lay between the germline ends. The CDR3 runs to 14 residues. CDR3 amino acids: CASRSGGSMNEQYF. CDR3 DNA: TGTGCCAGCAGGTCCGGGGGTTCCATGAACGAGCAGTACTTC.

This clonotype has more than one count but fewer than ten. V is TRBV9 and J is TRBJ1-4; TRBD1 agrees at 9 bases. CDR3 length: 16 residues. V was clipped by 0 bases and J by 4 bases; unmatched bases: 4. CDR1 is SGDLS, CDR2 YYNGEE, per germline. CDR3: CASSVEGTGINEKLFF. DNA for the CDR3: TGTGCCAGCAGCGTAGAAGGGACAGGGATTAATGAAAAACTGTTTTTT. Supplemented by reference TRBV9 and TRBJ1-4, the full variable domain reads DSGVTQTPKHLITATGQRVTLRCSPRSGDLSVYWYQQSLDQGLQFLIQYYNGEERAKGNILERFSAQQFPDLHSELNLSSLELGDSALYFCASSVEGTGINEKLFFGSGTQLSVL.

This clonotype was counted many times. This chain links TRBV6-5 with TRBJ2-3, with D hard to call. V was cut by 3 bases and J by 8 bases, with 6 bases left in between. Germline CDR1 and CDR2: MNHEY and SVGAGI. The CDR3 runs 11 residues. DNA for the CDR3: TGTGCCAGCAGTTATTCGCGTACGCAGTATTTT. It translates to CASSYSRTQYF.

The CDR3, as DNA: TGTGCCAGCAGTTGGATGGTGGGCGACCAGCCCCAGCATTTT. This sequence encodes CASSWMVGDQPQHF. The chain is built from TRBV12-3 or TRBV12-4 and TRBJ1-5, with D uncertain. The CDR3 is made up of 14 amino acids. Trimming pared 4 bases from V and 7 bases from J, leaving 14 bases between.

This clonotype was observed many times. The chain combines TRBV2 with TRBJ2-1, with D unresolved. CDR3 length: 11 amino acids. Germline V CDR1 and CDR2: SNHLY, FYNNEI. The V end was cut by 6 bases, the J end by 9 bases, with 9 bases between. In nucleotides, the CDR3 is TGTGCCAGCAGGCAAGTGGGTGAGCAGTTCTTC. Protein product: CASRQVGEQFF.

This chain uses TRBV5-6 with TRBJ2-7; D assignment may be TRBD1 or TRBD2 (7 bases each). V was clipped by 1 base and J by 5 bases, with 19 bases between them. Germline CDR1 SGHDT, CDR2 YYEEEE. CDR3 length: 16 residues. The CDR3 DNA sequence: TGTGCCAGCAGCTTGATGCTCAGTCAGGGGGGGAACGAGCAGTACTTC. Its protein is CASSLMLSQGGNEQYF.